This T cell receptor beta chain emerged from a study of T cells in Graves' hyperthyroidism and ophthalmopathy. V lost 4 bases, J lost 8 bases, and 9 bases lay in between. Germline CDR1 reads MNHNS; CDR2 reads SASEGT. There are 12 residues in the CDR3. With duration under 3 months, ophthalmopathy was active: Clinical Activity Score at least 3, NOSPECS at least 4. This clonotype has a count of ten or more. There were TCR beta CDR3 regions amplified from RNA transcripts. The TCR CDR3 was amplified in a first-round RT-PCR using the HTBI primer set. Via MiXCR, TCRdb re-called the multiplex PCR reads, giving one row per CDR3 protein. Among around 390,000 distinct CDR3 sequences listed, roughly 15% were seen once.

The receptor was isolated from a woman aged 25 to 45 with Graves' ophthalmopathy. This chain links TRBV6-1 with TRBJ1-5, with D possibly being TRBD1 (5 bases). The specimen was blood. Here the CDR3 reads CASSVAGKPQHF. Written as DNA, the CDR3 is TGTGCCAGCAGTGTGGCAGGGAAGCCCCAGCATTTT.